The 22 T cell receptor beta chains listed next were all sequenced from one sample in a study of T cell responses to AZD1222 COVID-19 vaccine. Only in-frame clones appear in the TCRdb table, and some are missing; sequencing was by immunoSEQ multiplex PCR. The data contain approximately 120,000 clones, roughly nine tenths of them seen just once; the ten biggest clones take up 7.5%. This sample comprised peripheral blood, obtained on day 0 of AZD1222 vaccination. The receptors derive from an adult in good health.

As for this clone: The junction does not match germline at one end; this may be a read error. CDR3 coding DNA: TGTGCCAGCAGTTTAGATCTAGGGCTCAGCTACGAGCAGTACTTC. It translates to CASSLDLGLSYEQYF. The chain carries TRBV11-2 and TRBJ2-7; no firm D call. In germline, CDR1 is SGHAT, CDR2 FQNNGV. This CDR3 has 15 amino acids. The whole variable domain, filled in from reference TRBV11-2 and TRBJ2-7, reads EAGVAQSPRYKIIEKRQSVAFWCNPISGHATLYWYQQILGQGPKLLIQFQNNGVVDDSQLPKDRFSAERLKGVDSTLKIQPAKLEDSAVYLCASSLDLGLSYEQYFGPGTRLTVT.

As regards this clone: The same CDR3 is also encoded by other DNA sequences in this sample. The chain recombines TRBV18 with TRBJ2-7, with a tentative D call TRBD1 (6 bases). There are 14 residues in the CDR3. Trimming cost V 3 bases and J 0 bases, with 9 bases left between them. Germline V gene data show CDR1 as KGHSH and CDR2 as LQKENI. This chain's CDR3 is CASSPRDTSYEQYF. CDR3 DNA sequence: TGTGCCAGCTCACCCCGGGACACCTCCTACGAGCAGTACTTC.

CDR3 DNA: TGTGCCAGCAGTTGGACAGGCGTCACTGAAGCTTTCTTT. Protein product: CASSWTGVTEAFF. The rearrangement uses TRBV6-2 or TRBV6-3 and TRBJ1-1; the match to TRBD1 covers 7 bases. CDR1 is MNHEY and CDR2 is SVGEGT in the germline V gene. V trimming: 4 bases; J trimming: 4 bases; junction bases outside the gene matches: 3. The CDR3 sequence is 13 residues long.

The chain recombines TRBV4-1 with TRBJ2-1; 7 bases are a match to TRBD2. The V and J ends lost 4 bases and 0 bases, in that order; junction bases with no gene match: 12. Per germline, CDR1 MGHRA and CDR2 YSYEKL. CDR3 size: 18 residues. The CDR3 sequence: CASSPPPLAASSYNEQFF. The CDR3 DNA follows: TGCGCCAGCAGCCCCCCCCCGCTAGCGGCCAGCTCCTACAATGAGCAGTTCTTC.

The chain couples TRBV7-2 to TRBJ2-1; no clear D. Looked up from germline, CDR1 is SGHTA and CDR2 is FQGNSA. V shed 2 bases and J shed 4 bases, with 9 bases lying between them. The length of the CDR3 is 14 residues. CDR3 region: CASSLSAQYNEQFF. CDR3 nucleotide sequence: TGTGCCAGCAGCTTATCTGCCCAGTACAATGAGCAGTTCTTC.

The chain combines TRBV18 with TRBJ1-1; TRBD1 agrees at 8 bases. This CDR3 has 15 amino acids. Germline V CDR1 and CDR2: KGHSH, LQKENI. Trimming took 3 bases from V and 3 from J; bases not matched to a gene: 6. CDR3 in amino acids: CASSPAGGGYTEAFF. The DNA of the CDR3 is TGTGCCAGCTCACCGGCAGGGGGCGGTTACACTGAAGCTTTCTTT.

The chain recombines TRBV29-1 with TRBJ2-3, with no clear D. V was shortened by 4 bases and J by 4 bases, with 9 bases between the two germline ends. Germline CDR1 SQVTM, CDR2 ANQGSEA. The CDR3 runs 12 residues. The CDR3 DNA follows: TGCAGCGTTGGAGTGCGGTCAGATACGCAGTATTTT. It specifies CSVGVRSDTQYF.

The J gene is TRBJ1-1, the V gene TRBV18, with TRBD1 matching 9 bases. Germline trimming cut 5 bases from V and 3 bases from J; bases unmatched to any gene: 4. Germline V gives CDR1 KGHSH, CDR2 LQKENI. The CDR3 contains 14 residues. In DNA form, the CDR3 reads TGTGCCAGCTCAACCCGACAGGGGGACACTGAAGCTTTCTTT. This sequence encodes CASSTRQGDTEAFF.

The chain employs TRBV19 and TRBJ1-1; D not resolved. Trimming stripped 7 bases from V and 5 bases from J, with 17 bases between. The CDR3 extends over 14 amino acids. Germline lookup yields CDR1 LNHDA and CDR2 SQIVND (reference sequence). The CDR3 bases are TGTGCCAGTACCACGAGTCGGGGAGGGACTGAAGCTTTCTTT. This sequence encodes CASTTSRGGTEAFF.

The chain employs TRBV4-1 and TRBJ2-7; D might be TRBD2 (5 bases). The CDR3 consists of 15 residues. The V gene's germline CDR1 is MGHRA and CDR2 YSYEKL. V was shortened by 4 bases and J by 6 bases, with 19 bases between the two germline ends. CDR3 bases: TGCGCCAGCAGCCGAGCACACGTGATCGGAGGCGAGCAGTACTTC. Protein product: CASSRAHVIGGEQYF.

The genes are TRBV30 and TRBJ1-2, with a weak D call TRBD1 (5 bases). CDR3 length equals 17 residues. Germline CDR1 and CDR2: GTSNPN and SVGIG (reference sequence). Trimming left V 2 bases short and J 4 bases short, with 23 bases between. The CDR3 nucleotides are TGTGCCTGGAGTATCCGCACGTTCCTTGACAGCCCCTATGGCTACACCTTC. Protein sequence: CAWSIRTFLDSPYGYTF.

CDR3 nucleotides: TGCGCCAGCAGCTTGCTGCAGGGGGGCGGAAACACCATATATTTT. Its translation is CASSLLQGGGNTIYF. The V call is TRBV5-1, the J call TRBJ1-3; TRBD1 agrees at 7 bases. J was trimmed by 4 bases and V by 1 base; bases with no gene match: 5. Germline CDR1 is SGHRS and CDR2 is YFSETQ. This CDR3 region has 15 residues.

This clone has only a few counts. The chain couples TRBV2 to TRBJ1-5, with D hard to call. The CDR3 covers 14 residues. The germline V gene encodes CDR1 SNHLY and CDR2 FYNNEI. Trimming pared 3 bases from V and 0 bases from J, leaving 6 bases between. The CDR3 nucleotides are TGTGCCAGCAGTGACGGAAATAGCAATCAGCCCCAGCATTTT. This codes for CASSDGNSNQPQHF.

The rearrangement uses TRBV18 and TRBJ1-2; TRBD1 might be the D (5 bases). The CDR3 extends over 14 amino acids. The germline V gene has CDR1 KGHSH and CDR2 LQKENI. Trimming cost V 3 bases and J 8 bases, with 16 bases left between them. For the CDR3, the DNA is TGTGCCAGCTCACCTTGGGACGGACACCCGGGCTACACCTTC. This translates into CASSPWDGHPGYTF.

The chain employs TRBV6-5 and TRBJ2-3; D call uncertain. V lost 6 bases to trimming and J lost 1 base, with 11 bases between them. Germline-derived CDR1 and CDR2 are MNHEY and SVGAGI. The CDR3 runs 14 residues. The CDR3 DNA sequence: TGTGCCAGCAGGCCCAGTTGGGGCACAGATACGCAGTATTTT. Translated: CASRPSWGTDTQYF.

The chain is built from TRBV7-2 and TRBJ1-1; a possible D gene is TRBD1 (6 bases). Germline CDR1 is SGHTA and CDR2 is FQGNSA. The germline V and J ends were trimmed by 3 bases and 3 bases, with 11 bases remaining between them. The CDR3 loop spans 14 amino acids. In DNA, the CDR3 is TGTGCCAGCAGCTTTCAGGGGTGGGACACTGAAGCTTTCTTT. The encoded protein is CASSFQGWDTEAFF.

The sample holds one count of this clone. V is TRBV29-1 and J is TRBJ1-4; no clear D gene. V was trimmed by 3 bases and J by 8 bases, leaving 13 bases between them. The CDR3 is made up of 13 amino acids. The germline V gene has CDR1 SQVTM and CDR2 ANQGSEA. The CDR3 bases are TGCAGCGTTGATCGGGGAATTGGGGAAAAACTGTTTTTT. Amino acid sequence: CSVDRGIGEKLFF.

This chain links TRBV19 with TRBJ2-5, with 8 positions matching TRBD1. The CDR3 contains 14 residues. CDR1 is LNHDA and CDR2 is SQIVND in the germline V gene (reference sequence). V shed 4 bases and J 3 bases; nucleotides not matched to a gene: 4. The CDR3 region is CASSTKQGEETQYF. CDR3 DNA sequence: TGTGCCAGTAGTACGAAACAGGGGGAAGAGACCCAGTACTTC.

CDR3: CASSQIPGQGAQPQHF. In DNA, the CDR3 is TGCGCCAGCAGCCAAATACCGGGACAGGGTGCTCAGCCCCAGCATTTT. The chain is built from TRBV4-1 and TRBJ1-5; TRBD1 aligns across 9 bases. V shed 2 bases, J shed 6 bases, and the junction held 8 bases outside the gene matches. The CDR3 runs 16 residues. The germline V gene encodes CDR1 MGHRA and CDR2 YSYEKL.

This rearrangement joins TRBV25-1 to TRBJ2-2; 7 positions agree with TRBD1. The CDR3 has 16 residues. Germline CDR1 MGHDK, CDR2 SYGVNS. V lost 4 bases to trimming and J lost 6 bases; unmatched junction nucleotides: 11. The CDR3 coding sequence is TGTGCCAGCAGTGGGAAGGGCAGACAGGGTCCCGGGGAGCTGTTTTTT. Its translation: CASSGKGRQGPGELFF.

The chain joins TRBV19 to TRBJ2-2, with D uncertain. The CDR3 totals 13 residues. V dropped 4 bases and J dropped 2 bases, with 5 bases sitting between them. Germline V gene sequence: CDR1 LNHDA, CDR2 SQIVND (reference sequence). The CDR3 protein is CASSNPNTGELFF. The CDR3 DNA sequence: TGTGCCAGTAGTAATCCCAACACCGGGGAGCTGTTTTTT. The variable domain in full, completed from reference TRBV19 and TRBJ2-2, reads DGGITQSPKYLFRKEGQNVTLSCEQNLNHDAMYWYRQDPGQGLRLIYYSQIVNDFQKGDIAEGYSVSREKKESFPLTVTSAQKNPTAFYLCASSNPNTGELFFGEGSRLTVL.

The chain couples TRBV7-9 to TRBJ1-4, with no clear D. CDR1 SEHNR and CDR2 FQNEAQ come from the germline V gene (reference sequence). V lost 1 base, J lost 8 bases, and 8 bases lay in between. The CDR3 length is 13 residues. The CDR3 DNA is TGTGCCAGCAGCTTAGAGTTACGCGAAAAACTGTTTTTT. As protein: CASSLELREKLFF.